Given below is one T cell receptor beta chain in context. Clones were sequenced by immunoSEQ multiplex PCR, and TCRdb holds only the in-frame ones, with some missing. The table includes more than 85,000 clones, approximately 72% detected once. This record comes from a study of blood T cell repertoires in COVID-19. Germline trimming cut 3 bases from V and 5 bases from J; bases unmatched to any gene: 20. CDR1 is DFQATT, CDR2 SNEGSKA, per germline (reference sequence). This CDR3 is 20 amino acids long. The sample taken for sequencing was peripheral blood. The chain recombines TRBV20-1 with TRBJ2-3, with 13 bases matching TRBD2. This TCR was sampled from a woman in her seventies with acute or convalescent COVID-19. CDR3 amino acids: CSASSRTSGGPSALGDTQYF. CDR3 sequence (DNA): TGCAGTGCTAGTAGCCGGACTAGCGGGGGACCTTCGGCGCTCGGAGATACGCAGTATTTT.